A single sample gave rise to the 14 T cell receptor beta chains below, sequenced in a study of shared clonotypes between healthy human individuals. Sequenced by immunoSEQ multiplex PCR; TCRdb stores in-frame clones only, minus some. The table includes 230,000 or so clones, just over 65% detected once. Sequencing was performed on memory CD4+ T cells sorted from blood. Described subset: CD45RA-negative fraction. These receptors all stem from a man aged 30 to 45 in good health.

The rearrangement joins TRBV5-1 to TRBJ2-1; D is uncertain. V was trimmed by 3 bases and J by 0 bases, leaving 13 bases between them. Germline CDR1 SGHRS, CDR2 YFSETQ. CDR3 length equals 16 residues. DNA of the CDR3: TGCGCCAGCAGCTGGGGTGGCCCCAGCTCCTACAATGAGCAGTTCTTC. It codes for CASSWGGPSSYNEQFF.

V is TRBV6-1 and J is TRBJ2-7; no reliable D call. Trimming left V 7 bases short and J 1 base short, with 17 bases between. CDR3 length equals 15 residues. Germline V gene sequence: CDR1 MNHNS, CDR2 SASEGT. The CDR3 coding sequence is TGTGCCAGCAACGTTAGGGTCGAACCATCCTACGAGCAGTACTTC. This sequence encodes CASNVRVEPSYEQYF.

CDR3 DNA: TGTGCCAGCAGCTTTAAGCGGGCCATGGATGAGCAGTTCTTC. Translation: CASSFKRAMDEQFF. The chain carries TRBV5-4 and TRBJ2-1; TRBD2 might be the D (6 bases). From germline, CDR1 is SGHNT and CDR2 YYREEE (reference sequence). Trimming took 2 bases from V and 8 from J, leaving 14 bases between them. The CDR3 totals 14 residues. The full variable domain, rest sourced from reference TRBV5-4 and TRBJ2-1, is ETGVTQSPTHLIKTRGQQVTLRCSSQSGHNTVSWYQQALGQGPQFIFQYYREEENGRGNFPPRFSGLQFPNYSSELNVNALELDDSALYLCASSFKRAMDEQFFGPGTRLTVL.

The chain couples TRBV6-1 to TRBJ2-1, with D hard to call. The CDR3 contains 15 residues. Germline CDR1 MNHNS, CDR2 SASEGT. With 6 bases removed from V and 3 bases from J, the gap between germline ends came to 15 bases. The CDR3 DNA follows: TGTGCCAGCAGGGCCTACGAGGCTAGCTACAATGAGCAGTTCTTC. Protein product: CASRAYEASYNEQFF.

This clone has a handful of counts. The chain recombines TRBV7-9 with TRBJ2-7; D remains unclear. V was pared by 0 bases and J by 5 bases, with 11 bases between. Per the germline V gene, CDR1 is SEHNR and CDR2 is FQNEAQ (reference sequence). The CDR3 extends over 14 amino acids. The CDR3 sequence is CASSLARPDHEQYF. CDR3 coding DNA: TGTGCCAGCAGCTTAGCCCGGCCAGACCACGAGCAGTACTTC.

This clone was counted many times. The chain employs TRBV18 and TRBJ2-7; the D is unclear. Germline V gene sequence: CDR1 KGHSH, CDR2 LQKENI. Trimming stripped 3 bases from V and 7 bases from J, with 13 bases between. The CDR3 is 13 residues long. CDR3 sequence: CASSPGRLWEQYF. For the CDR3, the DNA is TGTGCCAGCTCACCGGGCAGATTGTGGGAGCAGTACTTC.

V usage is TRBV6-1 and J usage is TRBJ1-2; TRBD1 is a possible D gene (6 bases). The CDR3 has 15 residues. From germline, CDR1 is MNHNS and CDR2 SASEGT. With 5 bases removed from V and 3 bases from J, the gap between germline ends came to 16 bases. DNA for the CDR3: TGTGCCAGCAGTCCGTACGCTACAGGGTACTATGGCTACACCTTC. This gives the protein CASSPYATGYYGYTF.

The chain uses TRBV20-1 and TRBJ2-1; D call uncertain. This CDR3 is built from 11 residues. Germline V gene sequence: CDR1 DFQATT, CDR2 SNEGSKA (reference sequence). The V end lost 0 bases, the J end lost 12 bases, and 9 bases lay between the germline ends. The chain's CDR3 is CSAREYAAQFF. The CDR3 DNA is TGCAGTGCTAGAGAGTACGCTGCGCAGTTCTTC.

The chain joins TRBV10-3 to TRBJ2-3; the match to TRBD2 covers 11 bases. The germline V gene encodes CDR1 ENHRY and CDR2 SYGVKD. The V and J ends lost 4 bases and 2 bases, in that order; junction bases with no gene match: 2. This CDR3 spans 15 amino acids. The CDR3 DNA reads as TGTGCCATCAGTGTGGGACTAGCGGCCACAGATACGCAGTATTTT. This sequence encodes CAISVGLAATDTQYF.

The rearrangement uses TRBV11-2 and TRBJ2-7; D is unresolved. V was shortened by 5 bases and J by 3 bases, with 17 bases between the two germline ends. This CDR3 has 15 amino acids. The germline V gene encodes CDR1 SGHAT and CDR2 FQNNGV. CDR3 sequence reads: CASSPGSTDLYEQYF. The CDR3 bases are TGTGCCAGCAGCCCTGGCTCTACGGACCTCTACGAGCAGTACTTC.

This clone was seen repeatedly, ten times or more. This chain connects TRBV11-2 to TRBJ2-7, with 7 nucleotides matching TRBD2. Unmatched junction bases numbered 10, after V lost 5 bases and J lost 0 bases. The CDR3 is 16 amino acids. Per the germline V gene, CDR1 is SGHAT and CDR2 is FQNNGV. CDR3 sequence reads: CASSTARGVGSYEQYF. CDR3 nucleotides: TGTGCCAGCAGCACCGCCCGGGGGGTTGGCTCCTACGAGCAGTACTTC. Full variable domain (remainder filled in from reference TRBV11-2 and TRBJ2-7): EAGVAQSPRYKIIEKRQSVAFWCNPISGHATLYWYQQILGQGPKLLIQFQNNGVVDDSQLPKDRFSAERLKGVDSTLKIQPAKLEDSAVYLCASSTARGVGSYEQYFGPGTRLTVT.

This clone was counted many times. This sequence joins TRBV30 and TRBJ2-7; perhaps TRBD2 as D (5 bases). This CDR3 contains 12 residues. Trimming stripped 6 bases from V and 0 bases from J, with 9 bases between. Germline values: CDR1 GTSNPN, CDR2 SVGIG (reference sequence). CDR3 sequence (DNA): TGTGCCTGCCACCGGGGCTCCTACGAGCAGTACTTC. Translation: CACHRGSYEQYF.

A note on this clone: Germline is not matched at one junction end, which may reflect a read error. The V and J genes are TRBV2 and TRBJ2-6; 8 nucleotides line up with TRBD1. Per the germline V gene, CDR1 is SNHLY and CDR2 is FYNNEI. CDR3 length equals 12 residues. The CDR3 nucleotides are TGTGCCAGCACTGCCACAGGGGGGACCTTCTCTTTC. Translation gives CASTATGGTFSF. Supplemented by reference TRBV2 and TRBJ2-6, the full variable domain reads EPEVTQTPSHQVTQMGQEVILRCVPISNHLYFYWYRQILGQKVEFLVSFYNNEISEKSEIFDDQFSVERPDGSNFTLKIRSTKLEDSAMYFCASTATGGTFSFGAGSRLTVL.

Here the CDR3 reads CASSLVEGGGYNEQFF. In DNA, the CDR3 is TGTGCCAGCAGCTTAGTTGAGGGGGGCGGGTACAATGAGCAGTTCTTC. The chain couples TRBV7-2 to TRBJ2-1, with D possibly called TRBD1 or TRBD2 (6 bases each). This CDR3 has 16 residues. Germline V gene data show CDR1 as SGHTA and CDR2 as FQGNSA. The V and J ends lost 1 base and 4 bases respectively, with 14 bases between them.